This T cell receptor beta chain is from a study of T cells after yellow fever vaccination (dated by TCRdb to about 2019). About the investigation overall: The SMART-Seq v4 Ultra Low Input RNA kit was used to prepare libraries from fractions with low cell numbers. To track T-cell clones before and after primary and booster YFV17D yellow fever vaccination, bulk TCR alpha and beta repertoires were sequenced longitudinally. The cohort comprised two healthy male donors, one aged 18 to 29 and one aged 30 to 40 years. Blood was drawn at multiple timepoints before and after primary and secondary immunization, with bulk PBMC replicates and cell subsets isolated. Findings and caveats that apply to the study as a whole: After the booster, most of the clones that had expanded following primary vaccination were detected again (almost 98% of CD4 and 80% to 90% of CD8), which suggests that memory was broadly maintained. Only a couple of donors were included in the study, so the extent to which the findings can be generalized is limited. A small fraction of clonotypes showed up in both the CD4 and CD8 compartments, probably as a result of convergent recombination. Compared with the primary T-cell response, the secondary T-cell response was weaker but faster, peaking on day 5 rather than day 15. Computational filtering was needed because FACS-sorted repertoires could contain abundant contaminating clonotypes from the bulk population.

TCR cDNA was synthesized by 5'RACE template switching, which introduced a universal primer site and unique molecular identifiers. Priming of cDNA synthesis was performed from both the TCR alpha and TCR beta constant segments. Library amplification used two PCR steps, and the second PCR step added sample barcodes and sequencing adapters. Sequencing of the libraries was done on either Illumina HiSeq 2500 (2x100 bp) or NovaSeq (2x150 bp). The paper's processing steps were these. Demultiplexing of reads and collapsing into UMI consensus sequences were performed with MIGEC, and V(D)J alignment was carried out with MiXCR. Clonotypes responding to the vaccine were identified with edgeR on replicate PBMC samples, with the criteria of FDR below 0.01 and a log2 fold change above 5 up to day 15. Each bulk clonotype was labeled CD4 or CD8 based on which sequenced repertoire, CD4 or CD8, contained the clonotype at higher abundance. Using fastp trimming at Q25 and MiXCR clonotype assembly, TCRdb reanalyzed the public sequencing data and kept in-frame beta chains. Duplicate CDR3 protein sequences are folded into a single record with the most common DNA and genes. None of the V and J calls come from the authors' own analysis; TCRdb made them. The sample table records around 340,000 distinct CDR3 sequences; approximately 9% of these occur just once. The biggest ten clones account for 18% of the sample.

Regarding this clonotype: What antigen it recognizes has not been identified. Base-call qualities are not available, and no considerably larger clone is one nucleotide away.

The meaning of the sample's treatment or condition label: live attenuated yellow fever vaccine strain. Two biological replicates of bulk PBMCs were collected at each blood-draw timepoint. PBMCs were isolated from peripheral blood using a standard Ficoll-Paque protocol. RNA was extracted with TriZol from bulk PBMCs, CD4 and CD8 fractions, and dextramer-positive and dextramer-negative fractions. From the cysteine through the phenylalanine, the CDR3 covers 16 amino acids. The read is trimmed to its CDR3 DNA, 48 bases read in frame from base 1. Here V drops 5 bases and J drops 0 bases, and the junction holds 5 bases not matched to any gene. Looking up the germline V gene yields CDR1 MNHEY and CDR2 SVGEGT.

Sequenced material: PBMCs, taken on the day of the first yellow fever vaccination. The V gene is TRBV6-2 or TRBV6-3 and the J gene is TRBJ2-7, with TRBD2 matching 12 junction bases. The receptor comes from a man in his late teens or twenties who received the YFV17D yellow fever vaccine. The nucleotides are TGTGCCAGCAGTGGACTAGCGGGGACTAGCTCCTACGAGCAGTACTTC. The encoded protein is CASSGLAGTSSYEQYF.